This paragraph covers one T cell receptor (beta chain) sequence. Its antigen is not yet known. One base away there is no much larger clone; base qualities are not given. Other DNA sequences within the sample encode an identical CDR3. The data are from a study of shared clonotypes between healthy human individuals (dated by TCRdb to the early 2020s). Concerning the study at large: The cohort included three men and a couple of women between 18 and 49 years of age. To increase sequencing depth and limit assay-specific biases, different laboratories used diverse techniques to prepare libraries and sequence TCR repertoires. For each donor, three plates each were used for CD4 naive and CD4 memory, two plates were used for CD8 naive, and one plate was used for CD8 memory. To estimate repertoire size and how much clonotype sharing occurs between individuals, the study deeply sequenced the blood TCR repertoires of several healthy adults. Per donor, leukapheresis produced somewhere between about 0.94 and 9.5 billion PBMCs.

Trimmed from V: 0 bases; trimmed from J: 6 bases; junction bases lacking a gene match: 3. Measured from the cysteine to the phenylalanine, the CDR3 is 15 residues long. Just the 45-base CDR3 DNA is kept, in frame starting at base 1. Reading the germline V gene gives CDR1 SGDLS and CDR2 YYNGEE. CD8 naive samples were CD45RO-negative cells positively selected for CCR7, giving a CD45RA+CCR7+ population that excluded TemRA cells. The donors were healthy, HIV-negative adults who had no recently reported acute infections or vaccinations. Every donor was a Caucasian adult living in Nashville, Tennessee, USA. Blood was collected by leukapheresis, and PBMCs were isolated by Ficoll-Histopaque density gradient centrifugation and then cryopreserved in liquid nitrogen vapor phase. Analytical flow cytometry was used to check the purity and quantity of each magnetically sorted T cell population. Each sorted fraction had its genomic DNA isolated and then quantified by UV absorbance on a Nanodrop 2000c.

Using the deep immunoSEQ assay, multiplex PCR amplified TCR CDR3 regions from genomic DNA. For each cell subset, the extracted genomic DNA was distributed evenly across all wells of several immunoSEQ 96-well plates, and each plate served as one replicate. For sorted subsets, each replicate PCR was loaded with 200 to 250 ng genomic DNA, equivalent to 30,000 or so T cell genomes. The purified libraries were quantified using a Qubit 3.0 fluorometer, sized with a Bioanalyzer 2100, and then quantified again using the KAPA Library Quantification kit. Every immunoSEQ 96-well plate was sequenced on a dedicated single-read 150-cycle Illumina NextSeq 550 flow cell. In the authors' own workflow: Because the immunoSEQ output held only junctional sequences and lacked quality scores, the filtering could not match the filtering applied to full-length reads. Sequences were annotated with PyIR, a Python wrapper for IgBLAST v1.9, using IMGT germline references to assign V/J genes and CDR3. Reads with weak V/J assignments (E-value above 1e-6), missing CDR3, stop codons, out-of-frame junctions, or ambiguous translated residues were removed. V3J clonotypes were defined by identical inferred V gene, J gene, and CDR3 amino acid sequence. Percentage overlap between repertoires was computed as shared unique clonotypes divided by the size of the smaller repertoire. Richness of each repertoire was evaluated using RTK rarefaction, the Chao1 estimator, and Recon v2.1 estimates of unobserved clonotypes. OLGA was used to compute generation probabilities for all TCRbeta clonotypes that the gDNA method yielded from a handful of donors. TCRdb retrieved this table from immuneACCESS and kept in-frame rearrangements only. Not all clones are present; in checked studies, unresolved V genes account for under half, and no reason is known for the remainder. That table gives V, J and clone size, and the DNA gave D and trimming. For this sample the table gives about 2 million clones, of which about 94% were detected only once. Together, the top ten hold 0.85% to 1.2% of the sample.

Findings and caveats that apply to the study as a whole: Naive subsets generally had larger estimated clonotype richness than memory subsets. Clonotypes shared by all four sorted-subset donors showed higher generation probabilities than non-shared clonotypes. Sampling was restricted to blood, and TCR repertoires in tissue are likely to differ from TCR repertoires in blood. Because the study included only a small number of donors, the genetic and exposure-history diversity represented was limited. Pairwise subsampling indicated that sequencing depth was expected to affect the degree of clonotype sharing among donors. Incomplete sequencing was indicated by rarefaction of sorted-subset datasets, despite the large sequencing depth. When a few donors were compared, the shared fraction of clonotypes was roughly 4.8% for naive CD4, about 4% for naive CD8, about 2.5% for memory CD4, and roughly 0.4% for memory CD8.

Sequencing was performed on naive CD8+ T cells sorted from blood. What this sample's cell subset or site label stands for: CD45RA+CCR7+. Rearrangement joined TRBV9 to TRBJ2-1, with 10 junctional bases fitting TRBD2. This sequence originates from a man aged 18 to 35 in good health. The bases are TGTGCCAGCAGCGTAGGGGCTAGCGGGAGCAATGAGCAGTTCTTC. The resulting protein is CASSVGASGSNEQFF. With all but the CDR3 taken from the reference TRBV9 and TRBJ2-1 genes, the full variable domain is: DSGVTQTPKHLITATGQRVTLRCSPRSGDLSVYWYQQSLDQGLQFLIQYYNGEERAKGNILERFSAQQFPDLHSELNLSSLELGDSALYFCASSVGASGSNEQFFGPGTRLTVL.